The 32 T cell receptor beta chains below come from one sample, sequenced in a study of T cell responses to AZD1222 COVID-19 vaccine (dated by TCRdb to the early 2020s). The library was prepared using the immunoSEQ multiplex PCR assay. TCRdb re-hosts the immuneACCESS table, in-frame sequences only. Its copies lack some clones; in the studies checked, an unresolved V gene accounts for under half of them, and the cause for the rest is not known. The sample profile shows approximately 110,000 clones; approximately 88% of them were found once. The ten largest clones add up to approximately 5% of the sample. This specimen's time point label, interpreted: baseline before first vaccination. Sequenced material: peripheral blood, taken on day 0 of AZD1222 vaccination. The receptor source for this set is an adult in good health.

This chain uses TRBV3-1 (or the pseudogene TRBV3-2) with TRBJ1-3; D gene ambiguous. The CDR3 contains 15 residues. V lost 0 bases and J lost 4, with 10 bases in between. Germline V gives CDR1 LGHDT, CDR2 YNNKEL (reference sequence). The CDR3 here is CASSQDSRRGNTIYF. CDR3 DNA sequence: TGTGCCAGCAGCCAAGATTCAAGACGAGGAAACACCATATATTTT.

The rearrangement links TRBV5-1 to TRBJ2-3; 10 nucleotides match TRBD2. The CDR3 spans 14 residues. V lost 3 bases and J lost 6; bases outside the gene matches: 4. Germline CDR1 and CDR2: SGHRS and YFSETQ. CDR3 nucleotide sequence: TGCGCCAGCAGCTGGGGACTAGCGAAGGATACGCAGTATTTT. Its translation is CASSWGLAKDTQYF.

The CDR3 nucleotides are TGTGCCAGCAGCTTGGGGGGGCAGAGCTCCTACGAGCAGTACTTC. Translating gives CASSLGGQSSYEQYF. This rearrangement joins TRBV5-4 to TRBJ2-7, with D maybe TRBD1 (6 bases). Germline V gene sequence: CDR1 SGHNT, CDR2 YYREEE (reference sequence). Trimming removed 0 bases at V and 0 bases at J, with 10 bases between. CDR3 size: 15 residues.

The rearrangement joins TRBV4-1 to TRBJ1-4; D may be TRBD1 (6 bases). The V gene's germline CDR1 is MGHRA and CDR2 YSYEKL. The length of the CDR3 is 15 residues. With 7 bases removed from V and 5 bases from J, the gap between germline ends came to 17 bases. In DNA, the CDR3 is TGCGCCAGCAAAACTACCCCGGGGGGCAATGAAAAACTGTTTTTT. Encoded protein: CASKTTPGGNEKLFF.

The chain combines TRBV12-3 or TRBV12-4 with TRBJ1-2; 10 bases are a match to TRBD1. The CDR3 sequence is 13 residues long. The junction had 3 bases not matched to a gene; V was cut back by 3 bases and J by 8 bases. The DNA of the CDR3 is TGTGCCAGCAGTTTCGGGACAGGGGCCGGCTACACCTTC. Amino acids: CASSFGTGAGYTF.

This sequence joins TRBV7-8 and TRBJ1-1, with D perhaps TRBD1 (6 bases). V was clipped by 5 bases and J by 1 base, with 17 bases between them. This CDR3 contains 16 residues. Germline lookup yields CDR1 SGHVS and CDR2 FQNEAQ. DNA of the CDR3: TGTGCCAGCAGCCGAAACCGGGGGCAGCGGAACACTGAAGCTTTCTTT. Encoded protein: CASSRNRGQRNTEAFF.

This chain connects TRBV10-2 to TRBJ2-7; 10 bases are a match to TRBD1. The CDR3 extends over 16 amino acids. Unmatched junction bases numbered 9, after V lost 2 bases and J lost 5 bases. Germline values: CDR1 WSHSY, CDR2 SAAADI. The CDR3 is CASSEIQTGGFDEQYF. CDR3 sequence (DNA): TGCGCCAGCAGTGAGATCCAGACAGGGGGCTTCGACGAGCAGTACTTC.

This clone appeared once. The chain has TRBV5-1 and TRBJ2-2, with D maybe TRBD1 (7 bases). The V end was cut by 9 bases, the J end by 1 base, with 13 bases between. Looked up from germline, CDR1 is SGHRS and CDR2 is YFSETQ. CDR3 size: 14 residues. The CDR3 DNA reads TGCGCCACCAGACAGGGAGGGAACACCGGGGAGCTGTTTTTT. Translation: CATRQGGNTGELFF.

This clone has a handful of counts. The chain employs TRBV3-1 (or the pseudogene TRBV3-2) and TRBJ2-1; D is unclear. The CDR3 runs 13 residues. The ends were cut back, 1 base at V and 5 bases at J, with 6 bases in the middle. Germline values: CDR1 LGHDT, CDR2 YNNKEL (reference sequence). The CDR3 bases are TGTGCCAGCAGCCAAGCGGTAAACAATGAGCAGTTCTTC. Encoded protein: CASSQAVNNEQFF.

The J gene is TRBJ2-2, the V gene TRBV6-5, with no clear D. The CDR3 runs 16 residues. The ends were cut back, 0 bases at V and 4 bases at J, with 12 bases in the middle. Germline V gene data show CDR1 as MNHEY and CDR2 as SVGAGI. The DNA for the CDR3 is TGTGCCAGCAGTTACTCCTCGCTGATCTTCACCGGGGAGCTGTTTTTT. Translated: CASSYSSLIFTGELFF.

J is TRBJ2-7 and V is TRBV13; the match to TRBD1 covers 7 bases. The CDR3 runs to 14 residues. V gave up 5 bases and J gave up 2 bases; unmatched junction bases: 6. CDR1 is PRHDT, CDR2 FYEKMQ, per germline (reference sequence). The CDR3 coding sequence is TGTGCCAGCAGCGAACAGGGGCTAACCTACGAGCAGTACTTC. It specifies CASSEQGLTYEQYF.

The rearrangement uses TRBV3-1 (or the pseudogene TRBV3-2) and TRBJ1-1; D ambiguous. Germline CDR1 LGHDT, CDR2 YNNKEL (reference sequence). V was cut by 5 bases and J by 0 bases, with 7 bases left in between. The CDR3 length is 13 residues. The CDR3 protein is CASSYSVNTEAFF. DNA for the CDR3: TGTGCCAGCAGCTACTCTGTGAACACTGAAGCTTTCTTT.

The chain has TRBV7-6 and TRBJ2-5, with TRBD2 as a possible D gene (6 bases). This CDR3 is built from 13 residues. V was shortened by 5 bases and J by 5 bases, with 12 bases between the two germline ends. The germline CDR1 and CDR2 sequences are SGHVS and FNYEAQ. The CDR3 coding sequence is TGTGCCAGCAGCATGGGACTCAAGGAGACCCAGTACTTC. Amino acids: CASSMGLKETQYF.

This clone was counted between two and nine times. The gene calls are TRBV9 and TRBJ2-2, with D tentatively TRBD2 (6 bases). Trimming stripped 0 bases from V and 5 bases from J, with 14 bases between. The CDR3 is 16 amino acids. Germline-derived CDR1 and CDR2 are SGDLS and YYNGEE. The CDR3 reads CASSVAIGAGTGELFF. DNA of the CDR3: TGTGCCAGCAGCGTAGCTATAGGGGCGGGGACCGGGGAGCTGTTTTTT. The full variable domain, rest sourced from reference TRBV9 and TRBJ2-2, is DSGVTQTPKHLITATGQRVTLRCSPRSGDLSVYWYQQSLDQGLQFLIQYYNGEERAKGNILERFSAQQFPDLHSELNLSSLELGDSALYFCASSVAIGAGTGELFFGEGSRLTVL.

V and J are TRBV7-9 and TRBJ2-2; D possibly matches TRBD1 or TRBD2 (5 bases each). This CDR3 has 15 residues. CDR1 and CDR2 (germline): SEHNR, FQNEAQ (reference sequence). The V end lost 4 bases, the J end lost 0 bases, and 9 bases lay between the germline ends. Written as DNA, the CDR3 is TGTGCCAGCAGCTCGGGACCGTCGAACACCGGGGAGCTGTTTTTT. Translated, it gives CASSSGPSNTGELFF.

Written as DNA, the CDR3 is TGTGCCAGCAGTTTACTTTCAGGGTCCTATGGCTACACCTTC. Translating gives CASSLLSGSYGYTF. This chain links TRBV28 with TRBJ1-2; a possible D gene is TRBD1 (5 bases). This CDR3 contains 14 residues. V lost 2 bases and J 4 bases, leaving 11 bases between the germline ends. The V gene's germline CDR1 is MDHEN and CDR2 SYDVKM.

In its sample, this clone was seen a few times. The rearrangement uses TRBV2 and TRBJ1-2, with 12 nucleotides matching TRBD1. Per the germline V gene, CDR1 is SNHLY and CDR2 is FYNNEI. V was clipped by 7 bases and J by 6 bases; unmatched bases: 3. The CDR3 runs 13 residues. This CDR3 is CASTGTGGDGYTF. The CDR3 nucleotides are TGTGCCAGCACCGGGACAGGGGGCGATGGCTACACCTTC.

Here the CDR3 DNA reads TGTGCCAGCAGCTTCGGGGGAGGAGACTATGGCTACACCTTC. Translated, it gives CASSFGGGDYGYTF. The chain joins TRBV7-2 to TRBJ1-2; D is perhaps TRBD1 (5 bases). Per germline, CDR1 SGHTA and CDR2 FQGNSA. The CDR3 extends over 14 amino acids. The germline V and J ends were trimmed by 3 bases and 3 bases, with 11 bases remaining between them.

This chain links TRBV5-5 with TRBJ1-3; D gene uncertain. CDR1 and CDR2 (germline): SGHKS, YYEKEE (reference sequence). The V end lost 0 bases, the J end lost 3 bases, and 1 base lay between the germline ends. The CDR3 is 12 amino acids. The CDR3 protein is CASSLDGNTIYF. The CDR3 coding sequence is TGTGCCAGCAGCTTGGATGGAAACACCATATATTTT.

This chain connects TRBV6-2 or TRBV6-3 to TRBJ2-5, with 7 bases lining up with TRBD2. The CDR3 is made up of 15 amino acids. V gave up 2 bases and J gave up 4 bases; unmatched junction bases: 7. Germline CDR1 is MNHEY and CDR2 is SVGEGT. The CDR3 DNA sequence: TGTGCCAGCAGTTACGATTTAGCGGGCCGAGAGACCCAGTACTTC. Protein product: CASSYDLAGRETQYF.

The rearrangement uses TRBV3-1 (or the pseudogene TRBV3-2) and TRBJ2-7; no reliable D call. The CDR3 contains 12 residues. Trimming removed 5 bases from V and 0 bases from J, with 5 bases in between. Germline loops: CDR1 LGHDT, CDR2 YNNKEL (reference sequence). CDR3 region: CASSSNSYEQYF. CDR3 sequence (DNA): TGTGCCAGCAGCTCCAACTCCTACGAGCAGTACTTC.

The rearrangement uses TRBV21-1 and TRBJ1-5; TRBD1, the table's D call, was not compared with the DNA. TRBV21-1 is shown as a pseudogene. The CDR3 is made up of 18 amino acids. The CDR3 DNA follows: TGTGCCAGCAGCAAACGGCCCACAGGGGGCTCCTTCAATCAGCCCCAGCATTTT. Protein: CASSKRPTGGSFNQPQHF.

The chain carries TRBV6-2 or TRBV6-3 and TRBJ1-4, with TRBD1 identical over 9 bases. The trim removed 4 bases at V and 7 bases at J, leaving 4 bases unmatched. The V gene's germline CDR1 is MNHEY and CDR2 SVGEGT. The CDR3 sequence is 14 residues long. The CDR3 loop reads CASSWGQGPEKLFF. The CDR3 nucleotides read TGTGCCAGCAGTTGGGGACAGGGACCTGAAAAACTGTTTTTT.

Only one count was recorded for this clone. The rearrangement links TRBV19 to TRBJ2-3, with D perhaps TRBD1 or TRBD2 (5 bases each). Germline V gene lookup returns CDR1 LNHDA and CDR2 SQIVND (reference sequence). Trimming removed 3 bases from V and 2 bases from J, with 9 bases in between. CDR3 length: 14 amino acids. The CDR3 loop is CASSMGPNTDTQYF. CDR3 in DNA: TGTGCCAGTAGTATGGGACCCAACACAGATACGCAGTATTTT.

This chain joins TRBV11-1 and TRBJ2-3, with D perhaps being TRBD1 or TRBD2 (5 bases each). This CDR3 comprises 15 residues. CDR1 and CDR2 from the germline V gene are SGHAT and FQDESV (reference sequence). Between the trimmed V and J ends, which lost 1 base and 9 bases, there was a span of 17 bases. This CDR3 reads CASSLVDGQGGTQYF. CDR3 nucleotide sequence: TGTGCCAGCAGCTTAGTGGACGGACAAGGAGGCACGCAGTATTTT.

This clone has more than one count but fewer than ten. This chain joins TRBV9 and TRBJ1-2; D gene ambiguous. V was shortened by 0 bases and J by 2 bases, with 11 bases between the two germline ends. The CDR3 covers 15 residues. The V gene's germline CDR1 is SGDLS and CDR2 YYNGEE. CDR3 protein: CASSVAGNANYGYTF. In DNA form, the CDR3 reads TGTGCCAGCAGCGTAGCAGGCAATGCGAACTATGGCTACACCTTC.

The genes are TRBV15 and TRBJ2-1; D tentatively fits TRBD1 or TRBD2 (5 bases each). Germline CDR1 is LNHNV and CDR2 is YYDKDF (reference sequence). CDR3 length: 16 residues. V was clipped by 0 bases and J by 2 bases, with 11 bases between them. The CDR3 region is CATSRDLGDPYNEQFF. CDR3 DNA sequence: TGTGCCACCAGCAGAGATCTTGGGGACCCCTACAATGAGCAGTTCTTC.

The chain employs TRBV11-2 and TRBJ2-3; D gene uncertain. The CDR3 consists of 14 residues. Germline lookup yields CDR1 SGHAT and CDR2 FQNNGV. V gave up 2 bases and J gave up 13 bases, with 19 bases separating them. In nucleotides, the CDR3 is TGTGCCAGCAGCTTACCCCAGGCAGCGTCACGGGAGTATTTT. Residues: CASSLPQAASREYF.

The rearrangement joins TRBV10-3 to TRBJ2-4, with 9 bases matching TRBD1. This CDR3 spans 15 amino acids. In germline, CDR1 is ENHRY, CDR2 SYGVKD. Trimming cost V 6 bases and J 6 bases; bases outside gene matches: 9. CDR3 nucleotide sequence: TGTGCCATCAGGGACGGGGACAGGGTTGGAAACATTCAGTACTTC. Its translation is CAIRDGDRVGNIQYF.

The chain joins TRBV18 to TRBJ2-3; 15 positions agree with TRBD2. J lost 4 bases, V lost 4 bases, and 3 bases had no gene match. CDR3 length: 16 amino acids. Germline loops: CDR1 KGHSH, CDR2 LQKENI. The CDR3 DNA sequence: TGTGCCAGCTCACGGACTAGCGGGGGGGCCGCAGATACGCAGTATTTT. Its translation: CASSRTSGGAADTQYF.

The CDR3 spells CASSPDRGVNYGYTF. DNA for the CDR3: TGTGCCAGCAGCCCCGATCGTGGGGTTAACTATGGCTACACCTTC. The J gene is TRBJ1-2, the V gene TRBV6-5; the D is unclear. The CDR3 is 15 residues long. The germline CDR1 and CDR2 sequences are MNHEY and SVGAGI. V was trimmed by 6 bases and J by 1 base, leaving 15 bases between them.

CDR3 coding DNA: TGTGCCAGCAGCTTAGTGTTGGATGACTATGGCTACACCTTC. This encodes CASSLVLDDYGYTF. The J gene is TRBJ1-2, the V gene TRBV7-8; D gene uncertain. The CDR3 covers 14 residues. CDR1 and CDR2 (germline): SGHVS, FQNEAQ. Trimming took off 1 base at V and 3 bases at J, with 9 bases between the two ends. Variable domain in full (rest from reference TRBV7-8 and TRBJ1-2): GAGVSQSPRYKVAKRGQDVALRCDPISGHVSLFWYQQALGQGPEFLTYFQNEAQLDKSGLPSDRFFAERPEGSVSTLKIQRTQQEDSAVYLCASSLVLDDYGYTFGSGTRLTVV.